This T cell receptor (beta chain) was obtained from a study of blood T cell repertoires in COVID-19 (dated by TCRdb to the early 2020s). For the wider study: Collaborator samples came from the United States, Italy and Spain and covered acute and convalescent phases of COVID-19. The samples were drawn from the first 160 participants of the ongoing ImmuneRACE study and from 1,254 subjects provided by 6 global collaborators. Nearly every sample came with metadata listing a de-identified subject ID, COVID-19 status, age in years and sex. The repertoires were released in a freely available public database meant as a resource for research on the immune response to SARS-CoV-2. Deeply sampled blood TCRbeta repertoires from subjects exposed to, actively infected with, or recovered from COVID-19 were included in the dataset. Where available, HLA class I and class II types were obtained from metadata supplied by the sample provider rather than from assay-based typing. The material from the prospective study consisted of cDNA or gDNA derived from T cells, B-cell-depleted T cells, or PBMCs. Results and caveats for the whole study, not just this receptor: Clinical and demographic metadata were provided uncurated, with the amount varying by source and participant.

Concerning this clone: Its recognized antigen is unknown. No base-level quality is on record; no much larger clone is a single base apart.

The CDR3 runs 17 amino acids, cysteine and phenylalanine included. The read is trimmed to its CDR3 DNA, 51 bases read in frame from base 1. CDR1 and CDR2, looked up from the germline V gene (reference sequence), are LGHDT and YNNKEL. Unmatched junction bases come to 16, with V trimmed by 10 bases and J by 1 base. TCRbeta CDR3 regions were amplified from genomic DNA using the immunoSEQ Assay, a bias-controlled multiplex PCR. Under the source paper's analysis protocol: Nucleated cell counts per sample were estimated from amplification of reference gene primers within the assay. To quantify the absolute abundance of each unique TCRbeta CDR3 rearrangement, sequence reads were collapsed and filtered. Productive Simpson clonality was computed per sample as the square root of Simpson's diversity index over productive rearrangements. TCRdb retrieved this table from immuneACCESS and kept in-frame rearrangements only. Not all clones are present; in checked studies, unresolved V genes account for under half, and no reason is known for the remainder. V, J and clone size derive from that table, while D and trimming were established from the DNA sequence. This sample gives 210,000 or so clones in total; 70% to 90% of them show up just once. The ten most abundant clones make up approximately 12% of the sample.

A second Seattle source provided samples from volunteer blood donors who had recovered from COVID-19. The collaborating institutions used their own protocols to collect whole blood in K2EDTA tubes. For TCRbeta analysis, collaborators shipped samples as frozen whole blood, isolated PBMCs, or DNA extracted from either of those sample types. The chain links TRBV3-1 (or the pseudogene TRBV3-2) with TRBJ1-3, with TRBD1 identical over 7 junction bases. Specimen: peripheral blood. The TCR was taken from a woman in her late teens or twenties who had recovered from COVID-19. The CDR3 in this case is CATGSTRDRESGNTIYF. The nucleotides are TGTGCCACCGGTTCGACCCGGGACAGAGAATCTGGAAACACCATATATTTT.